This T cell receptor (beta chain) derives from a study of OX40 agonist ivuxolimab in advanced cancers. In the study overall: Two cutaneous melanoma patients and one hepatocellular carcinoma patient, three in all, had partial responses.

Profiled with immunoSEQ multiplex PCR; TCRdb holds only in-frame clones, not every one. The sample lists 55,000 to 80,000 clones; 86% were seen once. Germline V gives CDR1 SGHRS, CDR2 YFSETQ. V lost 1 base to trimming and J lost 3 bases; unmatched junction nucleotides: 7. The CDR3 sequence is 15 residues long. The material was CD4+ or CD8+ T cells sorted from blood, obtained in a trial of the OX40 agonist ivuxolimab. The source of this sequence is an adult with an advanced solid tumor such as melanoma, head and neck, liver or kidney cancer. The chain carries TRBV5-1 and TRBJ2-7; TRBD2 matches 7 bases. The chain's CDR3 is CASSLSRGGIYEQYF. CDR3 nucleotide sequence: TGCGCCAGCAGCTTGTCTCGCGGGGGAATCTACGAGCAGTACTTC.